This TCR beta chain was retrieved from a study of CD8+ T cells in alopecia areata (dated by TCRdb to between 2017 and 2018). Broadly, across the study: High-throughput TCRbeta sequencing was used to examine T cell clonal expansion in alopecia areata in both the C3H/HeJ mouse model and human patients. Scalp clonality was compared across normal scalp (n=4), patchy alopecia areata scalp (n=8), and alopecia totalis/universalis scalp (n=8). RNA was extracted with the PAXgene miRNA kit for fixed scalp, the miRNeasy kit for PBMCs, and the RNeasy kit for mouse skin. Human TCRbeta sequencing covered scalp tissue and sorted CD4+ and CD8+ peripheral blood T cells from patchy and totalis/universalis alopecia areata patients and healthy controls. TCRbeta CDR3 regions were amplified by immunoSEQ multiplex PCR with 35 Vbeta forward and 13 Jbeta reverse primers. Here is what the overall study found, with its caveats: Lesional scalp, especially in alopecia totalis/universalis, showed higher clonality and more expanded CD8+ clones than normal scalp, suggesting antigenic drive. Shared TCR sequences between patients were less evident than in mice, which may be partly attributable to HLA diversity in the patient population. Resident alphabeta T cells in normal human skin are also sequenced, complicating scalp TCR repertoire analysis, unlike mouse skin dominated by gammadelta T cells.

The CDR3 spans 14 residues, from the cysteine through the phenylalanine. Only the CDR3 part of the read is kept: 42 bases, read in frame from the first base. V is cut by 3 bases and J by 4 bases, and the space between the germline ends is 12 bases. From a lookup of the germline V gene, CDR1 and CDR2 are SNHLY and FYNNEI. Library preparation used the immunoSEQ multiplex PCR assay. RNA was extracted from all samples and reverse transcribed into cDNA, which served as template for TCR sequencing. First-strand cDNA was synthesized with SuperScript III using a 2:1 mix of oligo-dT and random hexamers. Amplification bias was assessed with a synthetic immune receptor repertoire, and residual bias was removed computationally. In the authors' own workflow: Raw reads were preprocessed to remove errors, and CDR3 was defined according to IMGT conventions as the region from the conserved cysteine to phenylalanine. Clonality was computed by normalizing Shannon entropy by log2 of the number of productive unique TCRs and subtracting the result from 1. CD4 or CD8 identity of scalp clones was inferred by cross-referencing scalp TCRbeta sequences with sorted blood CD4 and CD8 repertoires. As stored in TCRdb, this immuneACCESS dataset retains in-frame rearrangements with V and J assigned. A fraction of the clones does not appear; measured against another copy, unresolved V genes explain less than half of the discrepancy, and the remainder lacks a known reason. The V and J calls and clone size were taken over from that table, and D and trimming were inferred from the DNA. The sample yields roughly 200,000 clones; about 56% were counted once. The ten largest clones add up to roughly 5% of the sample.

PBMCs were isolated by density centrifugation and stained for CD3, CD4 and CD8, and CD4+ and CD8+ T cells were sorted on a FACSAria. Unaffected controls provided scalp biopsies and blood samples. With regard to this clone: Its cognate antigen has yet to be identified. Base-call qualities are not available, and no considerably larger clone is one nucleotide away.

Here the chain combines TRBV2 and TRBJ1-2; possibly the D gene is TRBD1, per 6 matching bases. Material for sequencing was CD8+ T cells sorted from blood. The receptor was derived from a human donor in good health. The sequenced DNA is TGTGCCAGCAGTGAGGGGGGGGCCCCCTATGGCTACACCTTC. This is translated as CASSEGGAPYGYTF.